Following are 4 T cell receptor beta chains from one sample sequenced in a study of blood T cells in healthy people across ages. It was with a sample-barcoded 5' primer and a J-beta primer mix that a second PCR of roughly 6 to 12 cycles was run. Using its own MiXCR run on the 5' RACE reads, TCRdb lists one record per CDR3 protein. The sample records about 1.7 million distinct CDR3 sequences, approximately 30% being singletons. The sequencing sample was made of blood. These receptors all stem from a woman aged 30 to 39 in good health.

This clonotype has just a few counts. Mismatch with germline at one junction end may stem from a read error. CDR3 sequence reads: CASSLQGLAKSIQYF. Here the CDR3 DNA reads TGTGCCAGCAGCTTGCAGGGACTAGCCAAAAGCATTCAGTACTTC. The chain combines TRBV7-9 with TRBJ2-4, with 9 bases that match TRBD2. The CDR3 is 15 residues long. Per the germline V gene, CDR1 is SEHNR and CDR2 is FQNEAQ (reference sequence).

This rearrangement joins TRBV7-8 to TRBJ2-1; 9 nucleotides align to TRBD2. Trimming at V came to 1 base and at J to 10 bases, leaving 11 bases not matched to a gene. The CDR3 contains 16 residues. The germline V gene encodes CDR1 SGHVS and CDR2 FQNEAQ. The CDR3 sequence: CASSLDNFGGRGEQFF. The CDR3 bases are TGTGCCAGCAGCTTAGATAATTTTGGCGGGAGGGGCGAGCAGTTCTTC.

This clonotype has a handful of counts. This chain joins TRBV29-1 and TRBJ2-1; 10 positions agree with TRBD2. This CDR3 contains 17 residues. Germline CDR1 is SQVTM and CDR2 is ANQGSEA. Germline trimming cut 6 bases from V and 0 bases from J; bases unmatched to any gene: 11. Written as DNA, the CDR3 is TGCAGCGTGCGGGGACTAGCGTTAACCAGCTCCTACAATGAGCAGTTCTTC. Residues: CSVRGLALTSSYNEQFF.

This clonotype was counted a single time. This chain uses TRBV12-5 with TRBJ2-1; D is uncertain. The CDR3 spans 14 residues. V dropped 1 base and J dropped 2 bases, with 6 bases sitting between them. CDR1 is LGHNT, CDR2 FRNRAP, per germline. The CDR3 DNA reads TGTGCTAGTGGTTTGGAGAGCCCCTACAATGAGCAGTTCTTC. Translated: CASGLESPYNEQFF. Full variable domain (missing parts from reference TRBV12-5 and TRBJ2-1): DARVTQTPRHKVTEMGQEVTMRCQPILGHNTVFWYRQTMMQGLELLAYFRNRAPLDDSGMPKDRFSAEMPDATLATLKIQPSEPRDSAVYFCASGLESPYNEQFFGPGTRLTVL.